Presented here are 20 T cell receptor beta chains from one specimen sequenced in a study of CD4+ T cells in melanoma. Repertoires were generated with immunoSEQ multiplex PCR, while TCRdb's copy carries only in-frame clones and drops some. The profile shows about 10,000 clones, roughly 60% of them singletons. Sequenced material: cells from a culture (not recorded whether cultured in vitro). These receptors all stem from a human donor with melanoma.

This sequence joins TRBV6-1 and TRBJ2-5, with D unresolved. CDR3 length: 16 amino acids. With 2 bases removed from V and 3 bases from J, the gap between germline ends came to 16 bases. Germline CDR1 is MNHNS and CDR2 is SASEGT. CDR3 region: CASSEWRLTDKETQYF. The CDR3, as DNA: TGTGCCAGCAGTGAATGGCGACTGACGGATAAAGAGACCCAGTACTTC.

The chain is built from TRBV10-3 and TRBJ1-2; TRBD1 matches 8 bases. From germline, CDR1 is ENHRY and CDR2 SYGVKD. The ends lost 1 base at V and 2 bases at J; junction bases unmatched: 12. The CDR3 consists of 18 residues. In DNA form, the CDR3 reads TGTGCCATCAGTGAGTTCGAATCCGGGACAGGACCCAACTATGGCTACACCTTC. It codes for CAISEFESGTGPNYGYTF.

The V gene is TRBV21-1, the J gene TRBJ2-3; the table's D gene call, TRBD1, was not cross checked with the DNA. TRBV21-1 is classified as a pseudogene. CDR3 size: 17 residues. The CDR3 DNA reads as TGTGCCAGCAGCGTCCGACAGGGGGCTTCGAGCACAGATACGCAGTATTTT. As protein: CASSVRQGASSTDTQYF.

This clone showed up just a few times. The chain combines TRBV28 with TRBJ1-5; D is unclear. The CDR3 covers 13 residues. Trimming shortened V by 6 bases and J by 0 bases, and 6 bases separated the two germline ends. Looked up from germline, CDR1 is MDHEN and CDR2 is SYDVKM. CDR3 sequence (DNA): TGTGCCAGCAGAGTTTATAGCAATCAGCCCCAGCATTTT. Translation: CASRVYSNQPQHF.

The V and J genes are TRBV18 and TRBJ1-1, with 7 bases fitting TRBD1. The CDR3 consists of 13 residues. The germline V gene encodes CDR1 KGHSH and CDR2 LQKENI. Unmatched junction bases numbered 2, after V lost 6 bases and J lost 1 base. The CDR3 DNA sequence: TGTGCCAGCTCGCGGACAGGGAACACTGAAGCTTTCTTT. Its protein product is CASSRTGNTEAFF.

The sample holds a few counts of this clone. The chain employs TRBV2 and TRBJ2-2; 8 bases agree with TRBD1. The ends lost 8 bases at V and 6 bases at J; junction bases unmatched: 5. The CDR3 has 13 amino acids. CDR1 is SNHLY, CDR2 FYNNEI, per germline. DNA for the CDR3: TGTGCCAGCCGGACAGGGTCGGCCGGGGAGCTGTTTTTT. Its protein product is CASRTGSAGELFF.

The chain couples TRBV29-1 to TRBJ2-1; possible D gene TRBD2, 7 bases. The V end was cut by 2 bases, the J end by 0 bases, with 17 bases between. The CDR3 is 17 residues long. Looked up from germline, CDR1 is SQVTM and CDR2 is ANQGSEA. CDR3 coding DNA: TGCAGCGTTGAACTGGCGGGGGCGCCCCGCTCCTACAATGAGCAGTTCTTC. Translation gives CSVELAGAPRSYNEQFF.

This chain links TRBV10-3 with TRBJ1-2; 7 bases are shared with TRBD1. The CDR3 extends over 12 amino acids. Germline V gene data show CDR1 as ENHRY and CDR2 as SYGVKD. With V trimmed by 4 bases and J by 6 bases, 2 bases remained unmatched. The CDR3 bases are TGTGCCATCAGTGTCAGGGGGGATGGCTACACCTTC. Protein sequence: CAISVRGDGYTF.

The chain joins TRBV18 to TRBJ1-6; no clear D. Germline V gives CDR1 KGHSH, CDR2 LQKENI. The CDR3 consists of 18 residues. V lost 8 bases and J lost 6, with 26 bases in between. CDR3: CASATLEHVTLFNSPLHF. CDR3 nucleotide sequence: TGTGCCAGCGCCACCCTAGAACATGTAACCCTGTTTAATTCACCCCTCCACTTT.

The chain employs TRBV7-3 and TRBJ1-1; 8 nucleotides agree with TRBD1. Germline V gene sequence: CDR1 SGHTA, CDR2 FQGTGA. The CDR3 sequence is 13 residues long. V trimming: 3 bases; J trimming: 7 bases; junction bases outside the gene matches: 4. CDR3: CASSFTGGIEAFF. The DNA of the CDR3 is TGTGCCAGCAGCTTCACAGGGGGTATTGAAGCTTTCTTT.

The CDR3 region is CASSSWTGLTYEQYF. CDR3 in DNA: TGCGCCAGCAGCTCATGGACAGGGCTAACCTACGAGCAGTACTTC. The J gene is TRBJ2-7, the V gene TRBV5-1, with 8 bases fitting TRBD1. The CDR3 is made up of 15 amino acids. The V and J ends lost 3 bases and 2 bases, in that order; junction bases with no gene match: 7. Germline V gene lookup returns CDR1 SGHRS and CDR2 YFSETQ.

This clone occurred a few times. J is TRBJ2-7 and V is TRBV6-1; 8 positions match TRBD2. The CDR3 has 14 amino acids. V shed 11 bases, J shed 6 bases, and the junction held 15 bases outside the gene matches. Germline loops: CDR1 MNHNS, CDR2 SASEGT. CDR3 coding DNA: TGTGCCGGGCGAATCGGGGGGGCCGGCGGCGAGCAGTACTTC. Translated: CAGRIGGAGGEQYF.

The rearrangement joins TRBV5-1 to TRBJ2-1, with D possibly matching TRBD2 (6 bases). The V gene lost 0 bases and the J gene lost 4 bases, with 14 bases spanning the gap. From germline, CDR1 is SGHRS and CDR2 YFSETQ. This CDR3 comprises 16 residues. The DNA for the CDR3 is TGCGCCAGCAGCTTGGTTCTGTTGGGAGGATACAATGAGCAGTTCTTC. Protein: CASSLVLLGGYNEQFF.

The V gene is TRBV7-3, the J gene TRBJ2-3; 7 bases map to TRBD1. CDR1 is SGHTA and CDR2 is FQGTGA in the germline V gene. V shed 5 bases, J shed 3 bases, and the junction held 8 bases outside the gene matches. The CDR3 totals 15 residues. This chain's CDR3 is CASSPIGTDTDTQYF. CDR3 DNA sequence: TGTGCCAGCAGCCCCATCGGGACAGATACAGATACGCAGTATTTT.

As to this clone: Other DNA sequences in this specimen translate into the identical CDR3. V usage is TRBV9 and J usage is TRBJ2-7; 7 bases line up with TRBD1. V dropped 4 bases and J dropped 7; count of bases not matched to a gene: 11. CDR3 length: 14 amino acids. CDR1 is SGDLS and CDR2 is YYNGEE in the germline V gene. Here the CDR3 reads CASSPVVAGGEQYF. The CDR3 nucleotides read TGTGCCAGCAGCCCCGTGGTGGCAGGGGGTGAGCAGTACTTC.

In this sample, this clone turned up a few times. The V and J genes are TRBV5-1 and TRBJ1-6; D is uncertain. The ends were cut back, 0 bases at V and 10 bases at J, with 11 bases in the middle. This CDR3 has 14 amino acids. Looked up from germline, CDR1 is SGHRS and CDR2 is YFSETQ. CDR3 amino acids: CASSLGQTESPLHF. Here the CDR3 DNA reads TGCGCCAGCAGCTTGGGACAAACTGAATCACCCCTCCACTTT.

The chain couples TRBV7-2 to TRBJ2-1, with unresolved D. The germline gives CDR1 SGHTA, CDR2 FQGNSA. V dropped 3 bases and J dropped 5 bases, with 8 bases sitting between them. This CDR3 is built from 13 residues. The CDR3 is CASSFNRDNEQFF. The CDR3 nucleotides are TGTGCCAGCAGCTTTAACAGAGACAATGAGCAGTTCTTC.

The chain links TRBV6-6 to TRBJ2-7, with TRBD1 matching 10 bases. The CDR3 runs 14 residues. V was clipped by 4 bases and J by 3 bases; unmatched bases: 3. Germline CDR1 is MNHNY and CDR2 is SVGAGI (reference sequence). The DNA of the CDR3 is TGTGCCAGCAGTTTCGGGACAGGGGTCTACGAGCAGTACTTC. Protein: CASSFGTGVYEQYF.

The J gene is TRBJ2-4, the V gene TRBV19; D is perhaps TRBD1 (5 bases). V was trimmed by 7 bases and J by 3 bases, leaving 19 bases between them. The CDR3 has 16 residues. CDR1 LNHDA and CDR2 SQIVND come from the germline V gene (reference sequence). This CDR3 reads CASTLANRPGKNIQYF. The CDR3, as DNA: TGTGCCAGTACCTTAGCCAACAGGCCAGGCAAAAACATTCAGTACTTC.

V gene TRBV2 combines with J gene TRBJ2-7; D is perhaps TRBD2 (5 bases). This CDR3 has 15 amino acids. Germline CDR1 is SNHLY and CDR2 is FYNNEI. With 7 bases removed from V and 9 bases from J, the gap between germline ends came to 25 bases. For the CDR3, the DNA is TGTGCCAGCACCCCCCTCGGTAGCCGGGGAAACGGGCAGTACTTC. Translated: CASTPLGSRGNGQYF.